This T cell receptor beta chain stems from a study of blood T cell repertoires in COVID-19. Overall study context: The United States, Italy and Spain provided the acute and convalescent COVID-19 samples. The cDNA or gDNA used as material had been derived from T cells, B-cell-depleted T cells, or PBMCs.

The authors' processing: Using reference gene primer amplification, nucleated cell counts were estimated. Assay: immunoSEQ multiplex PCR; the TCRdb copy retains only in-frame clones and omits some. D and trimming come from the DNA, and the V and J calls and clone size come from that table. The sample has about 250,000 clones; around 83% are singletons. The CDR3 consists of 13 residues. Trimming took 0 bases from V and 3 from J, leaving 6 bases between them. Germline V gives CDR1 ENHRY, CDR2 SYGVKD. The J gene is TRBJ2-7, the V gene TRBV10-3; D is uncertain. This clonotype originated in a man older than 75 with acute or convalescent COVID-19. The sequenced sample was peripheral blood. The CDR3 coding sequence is TGTGCCATCAGTGAGTCGTCCCTCTACGAGCAGTACTTC. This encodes CAISESSLYEQYF.